There are a few counts of the clone carrying this T cell receptor beta chain. Amplification yielded TCR beta CDR3 regions, with RNA transcripts as the source. Researchers ran a first-round RT-PCR on the TCR CDR3 using the HTBI primer set. A single record per CDR3 protein comes from TCRdb applying MiXCR to the multiplex PCR reads. The data contain some 490,000 distinct CDR3 sequences, about 15% of them singletons. These data belong to a study of T cells in Graves' hyperthyroidism and ophthalmopathy. Unmatched junction bases numbered 8, after V lost 1 base and J lost 3 bases. The CDR3 extends over 18 amino acids. Germline CDR1 reads MGHRA; CDR2 reads YSYEKL.

This chain joins TRBV4-1 and TRBJ2-1; TRBD2 aligns across 11 bases. Sequenced sample: blood. The clonotype was recovered from a woman under 40 with Graves' ophthalmopathy. CDR3 nucleotides: TGCGCCAGCAGCCAAGTAGTGACTAGCGGGATATTCTACAATGAGCAGTTCTTC. This encodes CASSQVVTSGIFYNEQFF.